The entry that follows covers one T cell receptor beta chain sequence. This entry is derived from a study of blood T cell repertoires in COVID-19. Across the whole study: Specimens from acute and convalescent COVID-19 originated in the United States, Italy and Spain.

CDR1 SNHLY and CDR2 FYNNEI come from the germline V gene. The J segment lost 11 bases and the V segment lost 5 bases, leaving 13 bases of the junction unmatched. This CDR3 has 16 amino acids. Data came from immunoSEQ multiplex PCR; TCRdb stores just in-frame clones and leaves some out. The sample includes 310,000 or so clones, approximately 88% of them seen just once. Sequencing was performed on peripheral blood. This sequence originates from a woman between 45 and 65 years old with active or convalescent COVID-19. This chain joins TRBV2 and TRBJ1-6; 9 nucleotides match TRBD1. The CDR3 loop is CASSREGGQGLTPLHF. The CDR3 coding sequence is TGTGCCAGCAGTAGAGAAGGTGGACAGGGGCTGACACCCCTCCACTTT.